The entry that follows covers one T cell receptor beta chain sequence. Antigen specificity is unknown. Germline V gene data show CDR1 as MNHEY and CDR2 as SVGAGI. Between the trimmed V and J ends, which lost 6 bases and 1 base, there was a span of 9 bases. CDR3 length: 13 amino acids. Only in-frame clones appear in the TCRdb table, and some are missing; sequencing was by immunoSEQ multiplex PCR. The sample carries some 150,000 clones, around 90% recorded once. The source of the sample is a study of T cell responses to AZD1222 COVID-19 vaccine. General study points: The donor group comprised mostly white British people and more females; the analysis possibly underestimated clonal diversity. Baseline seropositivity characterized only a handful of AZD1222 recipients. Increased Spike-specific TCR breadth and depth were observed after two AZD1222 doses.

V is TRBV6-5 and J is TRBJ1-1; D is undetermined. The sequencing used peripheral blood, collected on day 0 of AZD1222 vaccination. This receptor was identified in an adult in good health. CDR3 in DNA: TGTGCCAGCAGCCAACGGGCGAACACTGAAGCTTTCTTT. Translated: CASSQRANTEAFF.